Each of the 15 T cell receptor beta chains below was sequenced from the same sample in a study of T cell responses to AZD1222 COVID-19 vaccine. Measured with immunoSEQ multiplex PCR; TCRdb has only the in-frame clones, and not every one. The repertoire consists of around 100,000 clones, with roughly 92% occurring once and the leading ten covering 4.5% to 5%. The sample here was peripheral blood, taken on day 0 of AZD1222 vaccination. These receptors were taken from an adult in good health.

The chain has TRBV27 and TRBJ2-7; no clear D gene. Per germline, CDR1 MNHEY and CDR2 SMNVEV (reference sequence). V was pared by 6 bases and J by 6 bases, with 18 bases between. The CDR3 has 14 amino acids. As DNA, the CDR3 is TGTGCCAGCAGCCTCTATTCAAAGACCATCGAGCAGTACTTC. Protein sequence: CASSLYSKTIEQYF.

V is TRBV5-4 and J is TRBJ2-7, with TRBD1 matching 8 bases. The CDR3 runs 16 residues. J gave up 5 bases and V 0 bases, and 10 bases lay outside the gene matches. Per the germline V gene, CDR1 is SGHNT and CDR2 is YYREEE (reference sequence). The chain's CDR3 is CASSLGVDRGSDEQYF. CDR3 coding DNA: TGTGCCAGCAGCTTGGGGGTCGACAGGGGCAGCGACGAGCAGTACTTC.

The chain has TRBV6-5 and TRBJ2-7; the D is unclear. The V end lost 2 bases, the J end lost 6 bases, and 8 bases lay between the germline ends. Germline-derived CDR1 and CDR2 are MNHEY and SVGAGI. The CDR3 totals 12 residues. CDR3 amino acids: CASSYTNGEQYF. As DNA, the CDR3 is TGTGCCAGCAGTTACACCAATGGCGAGCAGTACTTC.

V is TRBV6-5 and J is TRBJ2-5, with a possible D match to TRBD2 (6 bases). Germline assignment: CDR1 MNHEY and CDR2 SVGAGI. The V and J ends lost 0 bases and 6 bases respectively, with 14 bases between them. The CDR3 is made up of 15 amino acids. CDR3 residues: CASSYSSGGEQTQYF. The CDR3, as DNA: TGTGCCAGCAGTTACTCTTCCGGAGGGGAGCAGACCCAGTACTTC.

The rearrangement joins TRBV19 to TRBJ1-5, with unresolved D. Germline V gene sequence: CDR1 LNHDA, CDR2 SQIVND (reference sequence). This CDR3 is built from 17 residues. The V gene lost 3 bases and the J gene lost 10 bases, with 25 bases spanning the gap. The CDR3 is CASSIGRVSLLEPPQHF. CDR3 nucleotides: TGTGCCAGTAGTATCGGCCGGGTGTCCCTCCTTGAACCCCCCCAGCATTTT.

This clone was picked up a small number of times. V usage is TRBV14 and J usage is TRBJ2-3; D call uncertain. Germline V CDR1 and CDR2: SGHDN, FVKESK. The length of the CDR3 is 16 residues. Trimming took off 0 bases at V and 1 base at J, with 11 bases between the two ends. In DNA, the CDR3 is TGTGCCAGCAGCCAAGATACAGTCTTCGGCACAGATACGCAGTATTTT. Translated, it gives CASSQDTVFGTDTQYF.

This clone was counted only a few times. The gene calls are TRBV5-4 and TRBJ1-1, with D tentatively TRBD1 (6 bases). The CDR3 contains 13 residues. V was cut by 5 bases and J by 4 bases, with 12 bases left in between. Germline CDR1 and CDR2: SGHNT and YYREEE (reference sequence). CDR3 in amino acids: CASRDRLSTEAFF. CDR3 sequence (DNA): TGTGCCAGCAGGGACAGACTGAGCACTGAAGCTTTCTTT.

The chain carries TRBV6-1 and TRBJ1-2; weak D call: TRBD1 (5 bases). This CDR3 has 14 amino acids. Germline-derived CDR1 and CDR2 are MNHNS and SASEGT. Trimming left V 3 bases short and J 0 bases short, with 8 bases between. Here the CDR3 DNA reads TGTGCCAGCAGTGAGGGACCTTCTAACTATGGCTACACCTTC. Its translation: CASSEGPSNYGYTF.

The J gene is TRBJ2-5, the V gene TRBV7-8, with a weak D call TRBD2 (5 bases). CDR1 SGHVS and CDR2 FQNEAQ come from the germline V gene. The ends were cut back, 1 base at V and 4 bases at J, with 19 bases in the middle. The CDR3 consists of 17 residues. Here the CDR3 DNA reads TGTGCCAGCAGCTTAGATCGCGGGTCTAGGCTGGTAGAGACCCAGTACTTC. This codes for CASSLDRGSRLVETQYF.

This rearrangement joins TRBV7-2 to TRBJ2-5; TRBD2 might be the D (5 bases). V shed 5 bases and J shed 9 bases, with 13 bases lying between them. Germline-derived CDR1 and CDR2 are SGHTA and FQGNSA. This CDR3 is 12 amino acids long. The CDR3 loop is CASSPSTGAQYF. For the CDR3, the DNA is TGTGCCAGCAGCCCCTCGACCGGGGCCCAGTACTTC.

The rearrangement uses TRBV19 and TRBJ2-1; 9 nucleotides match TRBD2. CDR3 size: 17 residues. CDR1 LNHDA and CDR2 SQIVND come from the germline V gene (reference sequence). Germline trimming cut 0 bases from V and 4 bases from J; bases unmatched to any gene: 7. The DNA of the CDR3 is TGTGCCAGTAGTATAGATCCGCAGCTAGCGGGATACAATGAGCAGTTCTTC. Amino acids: CASSIDPQLAGYNEQFF.

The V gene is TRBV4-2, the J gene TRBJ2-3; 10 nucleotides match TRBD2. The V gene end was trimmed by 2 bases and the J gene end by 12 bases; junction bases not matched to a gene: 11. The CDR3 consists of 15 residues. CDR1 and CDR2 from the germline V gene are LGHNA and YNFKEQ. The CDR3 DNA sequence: TGTGCCAGCAGCCAACCGGGGCTAGCGGGGGTTAACCAGTATTTT. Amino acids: CASSQPGLAGVNQYF.

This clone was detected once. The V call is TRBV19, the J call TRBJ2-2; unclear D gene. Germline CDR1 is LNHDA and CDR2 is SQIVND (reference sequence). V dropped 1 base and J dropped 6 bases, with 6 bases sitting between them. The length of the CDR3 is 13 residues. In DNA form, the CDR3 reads TGTGCCAGTAGTATAGTACAACCCGGGGAGCTGTTTTTT. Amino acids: CASSIVQPGELFF.

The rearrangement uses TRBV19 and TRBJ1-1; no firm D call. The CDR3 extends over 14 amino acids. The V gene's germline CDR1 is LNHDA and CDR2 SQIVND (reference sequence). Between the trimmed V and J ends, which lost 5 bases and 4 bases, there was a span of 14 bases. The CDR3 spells CASSERRVGTEAFF. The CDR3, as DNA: TGTGCCAGTAGTGAAAGGAGGGTAGGCACTGAAGCTTTCTTT.

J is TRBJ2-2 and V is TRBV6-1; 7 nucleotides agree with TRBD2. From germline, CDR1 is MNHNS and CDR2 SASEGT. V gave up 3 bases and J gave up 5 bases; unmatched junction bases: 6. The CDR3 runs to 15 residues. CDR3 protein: CASSDIAGVTGELFF. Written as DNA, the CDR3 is TGTGCCAGCAGTGATATTGCGGGAGTTACCGGGGAGCTGTTTTTT.